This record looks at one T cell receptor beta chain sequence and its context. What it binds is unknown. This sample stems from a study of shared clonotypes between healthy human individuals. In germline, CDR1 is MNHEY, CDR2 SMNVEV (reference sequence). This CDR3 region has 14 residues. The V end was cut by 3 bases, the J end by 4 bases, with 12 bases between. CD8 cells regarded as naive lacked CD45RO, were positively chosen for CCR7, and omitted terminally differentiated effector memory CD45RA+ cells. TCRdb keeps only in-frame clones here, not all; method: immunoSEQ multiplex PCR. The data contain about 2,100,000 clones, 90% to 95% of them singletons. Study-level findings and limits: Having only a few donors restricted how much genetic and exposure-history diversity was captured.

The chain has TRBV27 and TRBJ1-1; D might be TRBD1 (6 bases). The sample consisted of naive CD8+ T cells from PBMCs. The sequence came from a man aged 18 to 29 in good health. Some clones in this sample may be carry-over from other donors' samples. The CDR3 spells CASSFKGGGTEAFF. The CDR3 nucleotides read TGTGCCAGCAGTTTTAAAGGGGGGGGCACTGAAGCTTTCTTT.